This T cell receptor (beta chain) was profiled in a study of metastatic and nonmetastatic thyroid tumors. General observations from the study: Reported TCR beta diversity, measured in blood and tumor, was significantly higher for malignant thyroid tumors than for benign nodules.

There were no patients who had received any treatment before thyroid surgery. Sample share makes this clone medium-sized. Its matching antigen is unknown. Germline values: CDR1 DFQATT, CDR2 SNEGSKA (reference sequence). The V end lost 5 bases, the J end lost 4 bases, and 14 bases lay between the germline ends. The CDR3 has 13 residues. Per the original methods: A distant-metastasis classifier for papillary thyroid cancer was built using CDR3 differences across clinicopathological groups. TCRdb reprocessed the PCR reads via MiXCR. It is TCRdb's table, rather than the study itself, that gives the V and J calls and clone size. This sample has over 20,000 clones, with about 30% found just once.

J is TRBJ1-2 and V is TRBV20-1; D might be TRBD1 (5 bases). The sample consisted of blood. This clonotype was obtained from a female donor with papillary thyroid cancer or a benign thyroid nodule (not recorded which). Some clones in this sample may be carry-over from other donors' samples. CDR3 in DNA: TGCAGTGCTTTCCCGCAGGGAGTCTATGGCTACACCTTC. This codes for CSAFPQGVYGYTF.